This T cell receptor beta chain is drawn from a study of T cell responses to AZD1222 COVID-19 vaccine. Study-wide context: Second-dose groups at about 4 or about 12 weeks were pooled.

Germline assignment: CDR1 SEHNR and CDR2 FQNEAQ (reference sequence). V dropped 3 bases and J dropped 1 base, with 16 bases sitting between them. The CDR3 loop spans 17 amino acids. On this clone itself: What it binds is unknown.

Study-level findings and limits: Variant regions that are unmutated are reportedly the target of nearly half of spike-specific TCRs. Spike-specific TCR breadth and depth both grew after two AZD1222 doses. There were vaccine-associated CD4 TCRs across spike, dominant at 160-218 and 743-854.

The data were produced by immunoSEQ multiplex PCR, yet TCRdb's version contains in-frame clones alone and is incomplete. The sample carries under 200,000 clones, 91% recorded once. Sequences were derived from peripheral blood, sampled on day 0 of AZD1222 vaccination. This clonotype was sampled from an adult in good health. The V gene is TRBV7-9, the J gene TRBJ1-3; D not certain. The DNA of the CDR3 is TGTGCCAGCAGCTTTCCATTCCCAGGAGTTTCTGGAAACACCATATATTTT. This gives the protein CASSFPFPGVSGNTIYF. Based on the CDR3 plus reference TRBV7-9 and TRBJ1-3, the full variable domain is DTGVSQNPRHKITKRGQNVTFRCDPISEHNRLYWYRQTLGQGPEFLTYFQNEAQLEKSRLLSDRFSAERPKGSFSTLEIQRTEQGDSAMYLCASSFPFPGVSGNTIYFGEGSWLTVV.